This is a list of T cell receptor beta chains from one sample in a study of identical twins. TCRdb processed the 5' RACE reads anew with MiXCR; each CDR3 protein has one entry. The sample records about 690,000 distinct CDR3 sequences, less than 25% being singletons. These data were also reused for a study on T cells expressing NK-cell markers.

The specimen sequenced was PBMCs. These receptors all stem from a woman between 18 and 29 years old in good health. Each CDR3 is given with its conserved first and last residue. A D gene is named only where the DNA matches it firmly. Some rows have no size entry. The others give once, few or many, or a class for an expanded clone.

d_call	j_call	clone_size	v_call	cdr3_nt	cdr3_aa
TRBD1	TRBJ2-3	few	TRBV27	TGTGCCAGCAGTTTATGGGGACAGGGAGACACAGATACGCAGTATTTT	CASSLWGQGDTDTQYF
-	TRBJ2-2	-	TRBV12-3/TRBV12-4	TGTGCCAGCACCAACACGGGGAACACCGGGGAGCTGTTTTTT	CASTNTGNTGELFF
TRBD1	TRBJ1-2	few	TRBV5-1	TGCGCCAGCAGCTCAGGGACAGGGGCGCAATATGGCTACACCTTC	CASSSGTGAQYGYTF
TRBD2	TRBJ2-3	many	TRBV20-1	TGCAGTGCCAGGGGACTAGCGGGAGCAGATACGCAGTATTTT	CSARGLAGADTQYF
TRBD2	TRBJ2-2	few	TRBV20-1	TGCAGTGTCCCGACTAGCTCGGCATCCGGGGAGCTGTTTTTT	CSVPTSSASGELFF
-	TRBJ2-7	-	TRBV3-1	TGTGCCAGCAGCCAAGAGGCTCGACTAGGAAACGAGCAGTACTTC	CASSQEARLGNEQYF
-	TRBJ2-4	-	TRBV3-1	TGTGCCAGCAGCCAAGCGAGAGACATTCAGTACTTC	CASSQARDIQYF
-	TRBJ2-7	few	TRBV20-1	TGCAGTGCTAGAGGAGCGAAGAACGAGCAGTACTTC	CSARGAKNEQYF
-	TRBJ2-2	-	TRBV12-3/TRBV12-4	TGTGCCAGCAGGTTTTCGGAGACGCCGAAAACCGGGGAGCTGTTTTTT	CASRFSETPKTGELFF
-	TRBJ1-2	-	TRBV20-1	TGCAGTGCTAGTGGGCAGGGTAATGGCTACACCTTC	CSASGQGNGYTF
-	TRBJ2-4	few	TRBV29-1	TGCAGCGTGAGGGGGGGGACAAGAGGAAACATTCAGTACTTC	CSVRGGTRGNIQYF
TRBD1	TRBJ2-1	few	TRBV12-3/TRBV12-4	TGTGCCAGCAGTGTCCAGGGGGCCCTCTACAATGAGCAGTTCTTC	CASSVQGALYNEQFF
-	TRBJ2-1	many	TRBV9	TGTGCCAGCAGCCCCCTGGGGGGGAAGGGGGCGTCTGTCCATGAGCAGTTCTTC	CASSPLGGKGASVHEQFF
-	TRBJ2-1	few	TRBV7-2	TGTGCCAGCAGCCAGGGCTGGACGCGGAATGAGCAGTTCTTC	CASSQGWTRNEQFF
TRBD2	TRBJ2-5	few	TRBV20-1	TGCAGTGCTTATATAGCGGGAGGTCTCCAAGAGACCCAGTACTTC	CSAYIAGGLQETQYF
TRBD2	TRBJ2-1	-	TRBV11-2	TGTGCCAGCAGCTTAATAGCGGGAGGATCTCTTTGGTACAATGAGCAGTTCTTC	CASSLIAGGSLWYNEQFF
-	TRBJ2-2	few	TRBV29-1	TGCAGCGTTGAGGGACCAGATACCGGGGAGCTGTTTTTT	CSVEGPDTGELFF
-	TRBJ1-1	few	TRBV12-5	TGTGCTAGTGGCACCGTGGGACGGTGGGCCACTGAAGCTTTCTTT	CASGTVGRWATEAFF
-	TRBJ1-5	many	TRBV7-2	TGTGCCAGCAGCCCGGGACCGGGGCAGCCCCAGCATTTT	CASSPGPGQPQHF
TRBD2	TRBJ2-1	many	TRBV12-3/TRBV12-4	TGTGCCAGCAGCTTTAGCGGGAGTTACAATGAGCAGTTCTTC	CASSFSGSYNEQFF
TRBD2	TRBJ2-1	-	TRBV20-1	TGCAGTGCTGGCGGGAGGCGGGTAGACTACAATGAGCAGTTCTTC	CSAGGRRVDYNEQFF
-	TRBJ2-5	few	TRBV6-6	TGTGCCAGCAGTCCTTTGGGGAAGGGGACCCAGTACTTC	CASSPLGKGTQYF
TRBD1	TRBJ1-5	many	TRBV12-3/TRBV12-4	TGTGCCAGCAGTAGGGGACAGCTAAATCAGCCCCAGCATTTT	CASSRGQLNQPQHF
TRBD1	TRBJ1-2	-	TRBV20-1	TGCAGTGCTCACACAGGGGGCAATGGCTACACCTTC	CSAHTGGNGYTF
TRBD2	TRBJ2-5	-	TRBV4-3	TGCGCCAGCAGCCAAGGTAGCGGGACCTTAGAGACCCAGTACTTC	CASSQGSGTLETQYF
-	TRBJ1-6	many	TRBV5-1	TGCGCCAGCAGCTTGACGGAGGGCCCTAAGCGCTCACCCCTCCACTTT	CASSLTEGPKRSPLHF
TRBD2	TRBJ2-3	few	TRBV2	TGTGCCAGCAGTTCGACTAGCGGGGGGCCAGATACGCAGTATTTT	CASSSTSGGPDTQYF
-	TRBJ2-7	few	TRBV5-1	TGCGCCAGCTGGGACAACTCCTACGAGCAGTACTTC	CASWDNSYEQYF
-	TRBJ2-7	-	TRBV20-1	TGCAGTGGGGGGCGGGGAGCCGGTTCCTACGAGCAGTACTTC	CSGGRGAGSYEQYF
-	TRBJ1-5	few	TRBV20-1	TGCAGTGCTAGTTCCGGGGCTGGAGATCAGCCCCAGCATTTT	CSASSGAGDQPQHF
TRBD2	TRBJ2-7	few	TRBV5-1	TGCGCCAGCCGGACTAGCGGGGCCCACGAGCAGTACTTC	CASRTSGAHEQYF
-	TRBJ2-7	-	TRBV7-9	TGTGCCAGCAGCCCCAGAGAGAGGCCTACCTACGAGCAGTACTTC	CASSPRERPTYEQYF
-	TRBJ1-4	few	TRBV18	TGTGCCAGCTCCCTTCAAAGGGGCCCCGAAAAACTGTTTTTT	CASSLQRGPEKLFF
TRBD2	TRBJ2-7	few	TRBV15	TGTGCCACCAGCCTTACTAGCGTCCTAGGGAACGAGCAGTACTTC	CATSLTSVLGNEQYF
TRBD1	TRBJ2-5	-	TRBV12-3/TRBV12-4	TGTGCCAGCAGGACAGGGGGCTGGCAAGAGACCCAGTACTTC	CASRTGGWQETQYF
-	TRBJ2-7	-	TRBV7-9	TGTGCCAGCACCCTCGGGCTGGGTGTGTACGAGCAGTACTTC	CASTLGLGVYEQYF
-	TRBJ2-1	few	TRBV4-1	TGCGCCAGCAGCCAAGGGGGAGGACAGAGCTCCTACAATGAGCAGTTCTTC	CASSQGGGQSSYNEQFF
TRBD1	TRBJ1-6	few	TRBV29-1	TGCAGCGTTACTGTGGGGACAGGTCCGAATTCACCCCTCCACTTT	CSVTVGTGPNSPLHF
-	TRBJ1-5	few	TRBV23-1	TGCGCCAGCAGTCACTCACCACTGTGTAGCAATCAGCCCCAGCATTTT	CASSHSPLCSNQPQHF
TRBD2	TRBJ2-1	few	TRBV7-9	TGTGCCAGCAGGCCGCTAGCGGGAGGATTCTCCTACAATGAGCAGTTCTTC	CASRPLAGGFSYNEQFF
TRBD2	TRBJ2-1	-	TRBV11-1	TGTGCCAGCAGCTCACCGGGACTAGCGGGGGCTCCCTCCTACAATGAGCAGTTCTTC	CASSSPGLAGAPSYNEQFF
-	TRBJ2-5	many	TRBV20-1	TGCAGTGCTAGGAAAGGGTCAGGGGAATCGGAGACCCAGTACTTC	CSARKGSGESETQYF
-	TRBJ1-1	-	TRBV20-1	TGCAGTGCCACCATTTACACTGAAGCTTTCTTT	CSATIYTEAFF
TRBD1	TRBJ2-7	-	TRBV7-9	TGTGCCAGCACCTCGACAGGGTATTTTGAGGTCTCCTACGAGCAGTACTTC	CASTSTGYFEVSYEQYF
TRBD1	TRBJ1-2	-	TRBV29-1	TGCAGCGTACCAGACAGGGGGCAGGTCTATGGCTACACCTTC	CSVPDRGQVYGYTF